The rows below give T cell receptor beta chains drawn from one sample of a study of blood T cell repertoires in COVID-19. TCRdb's table, derived via immunoSEQ multiplex PCR, lists solely in-frame clones and lacks some. The data contain over 200,000 clones, 65% to 90% of them singletons. The sample taken for sequencing was PBMCs or T cells enriched from blood (not recorded which). All receptors come from a man between 18 and 29 years old who had recovered from COVID-19. Each CDR3 is given with its conserved first and last residue. Fields, in order: clone size, J gene, V gene, D gene, CDR3 DNA, CDR3 protein. The D gene is left open where the match is weak. Size values are once, few and many counts, or a class for expanded clones, and some rows have none.

clone_size: NA; j_call: TRBJ2-7; v_call: TRBV4-1; d_call: NA; cdr3_nt: TGCGCCAGCAGCCAAGGAGTACAGGGAGGGTTCTACGAGCAGTACTTC; cdr3_aa: CASSQGVQGGFYEQYF
clone_size: NA; j_call: TRBJ2-3; v_call: TRBV9; d_call: NA; cdr3_nt: TGTGCCAGCAGCGCTTGGAGGGAAGGAGATACGCAGTATTTT; cdr3_aa: CASSAWREGDTQYF
clone_size: once; j_call: TRBJ2-3; v_call: TRBV7-2; d_call: NA; cdr3_nt: TGTGCCAGCAGCTTAGTGGGCGGGCCCTCTAGCACAGATACGCAGTATTTT; cdr3_aa: CASSLVGGPSSTDTQYF
clone_size: NA; j_call: TRBJ1-2; v_call: TRBV6-2/TRBV6-3; d_call: TRBD1; cdr3_nt: TGTGCCAGCAGTTACGGGGACAGAGCTAACTATGGCTACACCTTC; cdr3_aa: CASSYGDRANYGYTF
clone_size: NA; j_call: TRBJ1-2; v_call: TRBV2; d_call: NA; cdr3_nt: TGTGCCAGCAGTGAAGACCTACGTGGGGCTGGCTACACCTTC; cdr3_aa: CASSEDLRGAGYTF
clone_size: NA; j_call: TRBJ1-6; v_call: TRBV30; d_call: NA; cdr3_nt: TGTGCCTGGAGTGGCGAACGGGTCTTCCCGAATTCACCCCTCCACTTT; cdr3_aa: CAWSGERVFPNSPLHF
clone_size: few; j_call: TRBJ2-2; v_call: TRBV2; d_call: NA; cdr3_nt: TGTGCCAGGGGACTGACCGGGGAGCTGTTTTTT; cdr3_aa: CARGLTGELFF
clone_size: NA; j_call: TRBJ1-1; v_call: TRBV5-1; d_call: NA; cdr3_nt: TGCGCCAGCAGCTTAGGAAGAGGCACTGAAGCTTTCTTT; cdr3_aa: CASSLGRGTEAFF
clone_size: NA; j_call: TRBJ1-1; v_call: TRBV6-6; d_call: NA; cdr3_nt: TGTGCCAGCCAGGTCCGCGTCCCTGAAGCTTTCTTT; cdr3_aa: CASQVRVPEAFF
clone_size: NA; j_call: TRBJ1-6; v_call: TRBV7-2; d_call: TRBD1; cdr3_nt: TGTGCCAGCAGCAGGACAGGGTTCAATTCACCCCTCCACTTT; cdr3_aa: CASSRTGFNSPLHF
clone_size: NA; j_call: TRBJ1-3; v_call: TRBV28; d_call: NA; cdr3_nt: TGTGCCAGCAGTTTTTGGGGCCAGCAAAACACCATATATTTT; cdr3_aa: CASSFWGQQNTIYF
clone_size: NA; j_call: TRBJ2-7; v_call: TRBV25-1; d_call: TRBD2; cdr3_nt: TGTGCCAGCAGTGAATACTGGCGGGAGGGAGCCTACGAGCAGTACTTC; cdr3_aa: CASSEYWREGAYEQYF
clone_size: NA; j_call: TRBJ2-1; v_call: TRBV28; d_call: NA; cdr3_nt: TGTGCCAGTGGTCCCTCGGGCTCCTACAATGAGCAGTTCTTC; cdr3_aa: CASGPSGSYNEQFF
clone_size: NA; j_call: TRBJ2-6; v_call: TRBV11-2; d_call: NA; cdr3_nt: TGTGCCAGCAGCTGGGCGGGGGCCAACGTCCTGACTTTC; cdr3_aa: CASSWAGANVLTF
clone_size: NA; j_call: TRBJ1-6; v_call: TRBV27; d_call: NA; cdr3_nt: TGTGCCAGCAGGCTAGGACAGCTGTATAATTCACCCCTCCACTTT; cdr3_aa: CASRLGQLYNSPLHF
clone_size: NA; j_call: TRBJ1-6; v_call: TRBV5-4; d_call: NA; cdr3_nt: TGTGCCAGCAGCTTGGACAGCTATAATTCACCCCTCCACTTT; cdr3_aa: CASSLDSYNSPLHF
clone_size: NA; j_call: TRBJ2-2; v_call: TRBV11-3; d_call: TRBD2; cdr3_nt: TGTGCCAGCAGCATCCGCGGGGCAAGAGCGGGGGGGCTCGCCGGGGAGCTGTTTTTT; cdr3_aa: CASSIRGARAGGLAGELFF
clone_size: NA; j_call: TRBJ1-2; v_call: TRBV28; d_call: NA; cdr3_nt: TGTGCCAGCAGTTTATCGGGAGGCCCTCCCTATGGCTACACCTTC; cdr3_aa: CASSLSGGPPYGYTF
clone_size: NA; j_call: TRBJ2-5; v_call: TRBV19; d_call: TRBD1; cdr3_nt: TGTGCCAGTAGGAGGACAGGGACTGAGACCCAGTACTTC; cdr3_aa: CASRRTGTETQYF
clone_size: NA; j_call: TRBJ1-6; v_call: TRBV27; d_call: NA; cdr3_nt: TGTGCCAGCAGTTCCGACAGAAGATATAATTCACCCCTCCACTTT; cdr3_aa: CASSSDRRYNSPLHF
clone_size: NA; j_call: TRBJ1-2; v_call: TRBV2; d_call: TRBD1; cdr3_nt: TGTGCCAGCGCCGGGACAGGGGGTAACTATGGCTACACCTTC; cdr3_aa: CASAGTGGNYGYTF
clone_size: NA; j_call: TRBJ1-2; v_call: TRBV7-9; d_call: TRBD1; cdr3_nt: TGTGCCAGCAGCTTGGCCGGGACAGGCCGCGAGGGTGGCTACACCTTC; cdr3_aa: CASSLAGTGREGGYTF
clone_size: NA; j_call: TRBJ2-3; v_call: TRBV28; d_call: TRBD2; cdr3_nt: TGTGCCAGCAGTTCACCGTTGGCTAGCGGTAGCACAGATACGCAGTATTTT; cdr3_aa: CASSSPLASGSTDTQYF
clone_size: few; j_call: TRBJ2-1; v_call: TRBV24-1; d_call: TRBD2; cdr3_nt: TGTGCCACCAGTGAAGCTCCGGGACTAGCGGGGGGAACCTCTCGTGAGCAGTTCTTC; cdr3_aa: CATSEAPGLAGGTSREQFF
clone_size: NA; j_call: TRBJ2-1; v_call: TRBV14; d_call: TRBD2; cdr3_nt: TGTGCCAGCAGCCAAGATCTTAGCGGGGGGGCCGGATCTGAGCAGTTCTTC; cdr3_aa: CASSQDLSGGAGSEQFF
clone_size: NA; j_call: TRBJ1-5; v_call: TRBV28; d_call: NA; cdr3_nt: TGTGCCAGCAGTTTTTCGAAGGAGGGCAATCAGCCCCAGCATTTT; cdr3_aa: CASSFSKEGNQPQHF
clone_size: NA; j_call: TRBJ2-7; v_call: TRBV12-3/TRBV12-4; d_call: NA; cdr3_nt: TGTGCCAGCAGTTTCGGGGAAGCCTACGAGCAGTACTTC; cdr3_aa: CASSFGEAYEQYF
clone_size: NA; j_call: TRBJ1-5; v_call: TRBV28; d_call: NA; cdr3_nt: TGTGCCACCCACGGAGGGGGGGGCAATCAGCCCCAGCATTTT; cdr3_aa: CATHGGGGNQPQHF
clone_size: NA; j_call: TRBJ2-3; v_call: TRBV19; d_call: TRBD2; cdr3_nt: TGTGCCAGTCGCGGGACTAGCGGGAGGGCCGCAGATACGCAGTATTTT; cdr3_aa: CASRGTSGRAADTQYF
clone_size: NA; j_call: TRBJ2-1; v_call: TRBV29-1; d_call: TRBD1; cdr3_nt: TGCAGCGCCTTCGGGACAGGGCTCTCCTACAATGAGCAGTTCTTC; cdr3_aa: CSAFGTGLSYNEQFF
clone_size: few; j_call: TRBJ2-5; v_call: TRBV5-1; d_call: TRBD2; cdr3_nt: TGCGCCAGCAGCTTGATAGCGGGGACCCAAGAGACCCAGTACTTC; cdr3_aa: CASSLIAGTQETQYF
clone_size: NA; j_call: TRBJ2-7; v_call: TRBV30; d_call: TRBD1; cdr3_nt: TGTGCCTGGAGTCTAACCGGGACAGGGGACAACGAGCAGTACTTC; cdr3_aa: CAWSLTGTGDNEQYF
clone_size: NA; j_call: TRBJ2-2; v_call: TRBV7-2; d_call: TRBD2; cdr3_nt: TGTGCCAGCAGCTCACTAGCGGGAGGGGAGCTGTTTTTT; cdr3_aa: CASSSLAGGELFF
clone_size: once; j_call: TRBJ1-2; v_call: TRBV12-3/TRBV12-4; d_call: NA; cdr3_nt: TGTGCCAGCAGCCTCGGAAGCGGCTATGGCTACACCTTC; cdr3_aa: CASSLGSGYGYTF
clone_size: NA; j_call: TRBJ1-4; v_call: TRBV27; d_call: NA; cdr3_nt: TGTGCCAGCGGAGGTCCAGCCGCTGAAAAACTGTTTTTT; cdr3_aa: CASGGPAAEKLFF
clone_size: NA; j_call: TRBJ1-5; v_call: TRBV30; d_call: NA; cdr3_nt: TGTGCCTGGAGTGTACAGGATAGGGAGCCCCAGCATTTT; cdr3_aa: CAWSVQDREPQHF